This T cell receptor (beta chain) was recorded in a study of T cell responses to AZD1222 COVID-19 vaccine. Produced via immunoSEQ multiplex PCR; TCRdb's table is partial and in-frame only. Of 95,000 to 150,000 clones in the sample, 75% to 90% were seen once. Deletions cut 4 bases from V and 6 bases from J, with 13 bases between. The CDR3 is made up of 13 amino acids. Per germline, CDR1 MNHEY and CDR2 SMNVEV (reference sequence). This chain links TRBV27 with TRBJ2-7, with a possible D match to TRBD1 (5 bases). This clonotype originated in an adult in good health. Sequencing was performed on peripheral blood, taken on day 0 of AZD1222 vaccination. In nucleotides, the CDR3 is TGTGCCAGCAGTTCCTCAGGGTATCGCGAGCAGTACTTC. This encodes CASSSSGYREQYF.